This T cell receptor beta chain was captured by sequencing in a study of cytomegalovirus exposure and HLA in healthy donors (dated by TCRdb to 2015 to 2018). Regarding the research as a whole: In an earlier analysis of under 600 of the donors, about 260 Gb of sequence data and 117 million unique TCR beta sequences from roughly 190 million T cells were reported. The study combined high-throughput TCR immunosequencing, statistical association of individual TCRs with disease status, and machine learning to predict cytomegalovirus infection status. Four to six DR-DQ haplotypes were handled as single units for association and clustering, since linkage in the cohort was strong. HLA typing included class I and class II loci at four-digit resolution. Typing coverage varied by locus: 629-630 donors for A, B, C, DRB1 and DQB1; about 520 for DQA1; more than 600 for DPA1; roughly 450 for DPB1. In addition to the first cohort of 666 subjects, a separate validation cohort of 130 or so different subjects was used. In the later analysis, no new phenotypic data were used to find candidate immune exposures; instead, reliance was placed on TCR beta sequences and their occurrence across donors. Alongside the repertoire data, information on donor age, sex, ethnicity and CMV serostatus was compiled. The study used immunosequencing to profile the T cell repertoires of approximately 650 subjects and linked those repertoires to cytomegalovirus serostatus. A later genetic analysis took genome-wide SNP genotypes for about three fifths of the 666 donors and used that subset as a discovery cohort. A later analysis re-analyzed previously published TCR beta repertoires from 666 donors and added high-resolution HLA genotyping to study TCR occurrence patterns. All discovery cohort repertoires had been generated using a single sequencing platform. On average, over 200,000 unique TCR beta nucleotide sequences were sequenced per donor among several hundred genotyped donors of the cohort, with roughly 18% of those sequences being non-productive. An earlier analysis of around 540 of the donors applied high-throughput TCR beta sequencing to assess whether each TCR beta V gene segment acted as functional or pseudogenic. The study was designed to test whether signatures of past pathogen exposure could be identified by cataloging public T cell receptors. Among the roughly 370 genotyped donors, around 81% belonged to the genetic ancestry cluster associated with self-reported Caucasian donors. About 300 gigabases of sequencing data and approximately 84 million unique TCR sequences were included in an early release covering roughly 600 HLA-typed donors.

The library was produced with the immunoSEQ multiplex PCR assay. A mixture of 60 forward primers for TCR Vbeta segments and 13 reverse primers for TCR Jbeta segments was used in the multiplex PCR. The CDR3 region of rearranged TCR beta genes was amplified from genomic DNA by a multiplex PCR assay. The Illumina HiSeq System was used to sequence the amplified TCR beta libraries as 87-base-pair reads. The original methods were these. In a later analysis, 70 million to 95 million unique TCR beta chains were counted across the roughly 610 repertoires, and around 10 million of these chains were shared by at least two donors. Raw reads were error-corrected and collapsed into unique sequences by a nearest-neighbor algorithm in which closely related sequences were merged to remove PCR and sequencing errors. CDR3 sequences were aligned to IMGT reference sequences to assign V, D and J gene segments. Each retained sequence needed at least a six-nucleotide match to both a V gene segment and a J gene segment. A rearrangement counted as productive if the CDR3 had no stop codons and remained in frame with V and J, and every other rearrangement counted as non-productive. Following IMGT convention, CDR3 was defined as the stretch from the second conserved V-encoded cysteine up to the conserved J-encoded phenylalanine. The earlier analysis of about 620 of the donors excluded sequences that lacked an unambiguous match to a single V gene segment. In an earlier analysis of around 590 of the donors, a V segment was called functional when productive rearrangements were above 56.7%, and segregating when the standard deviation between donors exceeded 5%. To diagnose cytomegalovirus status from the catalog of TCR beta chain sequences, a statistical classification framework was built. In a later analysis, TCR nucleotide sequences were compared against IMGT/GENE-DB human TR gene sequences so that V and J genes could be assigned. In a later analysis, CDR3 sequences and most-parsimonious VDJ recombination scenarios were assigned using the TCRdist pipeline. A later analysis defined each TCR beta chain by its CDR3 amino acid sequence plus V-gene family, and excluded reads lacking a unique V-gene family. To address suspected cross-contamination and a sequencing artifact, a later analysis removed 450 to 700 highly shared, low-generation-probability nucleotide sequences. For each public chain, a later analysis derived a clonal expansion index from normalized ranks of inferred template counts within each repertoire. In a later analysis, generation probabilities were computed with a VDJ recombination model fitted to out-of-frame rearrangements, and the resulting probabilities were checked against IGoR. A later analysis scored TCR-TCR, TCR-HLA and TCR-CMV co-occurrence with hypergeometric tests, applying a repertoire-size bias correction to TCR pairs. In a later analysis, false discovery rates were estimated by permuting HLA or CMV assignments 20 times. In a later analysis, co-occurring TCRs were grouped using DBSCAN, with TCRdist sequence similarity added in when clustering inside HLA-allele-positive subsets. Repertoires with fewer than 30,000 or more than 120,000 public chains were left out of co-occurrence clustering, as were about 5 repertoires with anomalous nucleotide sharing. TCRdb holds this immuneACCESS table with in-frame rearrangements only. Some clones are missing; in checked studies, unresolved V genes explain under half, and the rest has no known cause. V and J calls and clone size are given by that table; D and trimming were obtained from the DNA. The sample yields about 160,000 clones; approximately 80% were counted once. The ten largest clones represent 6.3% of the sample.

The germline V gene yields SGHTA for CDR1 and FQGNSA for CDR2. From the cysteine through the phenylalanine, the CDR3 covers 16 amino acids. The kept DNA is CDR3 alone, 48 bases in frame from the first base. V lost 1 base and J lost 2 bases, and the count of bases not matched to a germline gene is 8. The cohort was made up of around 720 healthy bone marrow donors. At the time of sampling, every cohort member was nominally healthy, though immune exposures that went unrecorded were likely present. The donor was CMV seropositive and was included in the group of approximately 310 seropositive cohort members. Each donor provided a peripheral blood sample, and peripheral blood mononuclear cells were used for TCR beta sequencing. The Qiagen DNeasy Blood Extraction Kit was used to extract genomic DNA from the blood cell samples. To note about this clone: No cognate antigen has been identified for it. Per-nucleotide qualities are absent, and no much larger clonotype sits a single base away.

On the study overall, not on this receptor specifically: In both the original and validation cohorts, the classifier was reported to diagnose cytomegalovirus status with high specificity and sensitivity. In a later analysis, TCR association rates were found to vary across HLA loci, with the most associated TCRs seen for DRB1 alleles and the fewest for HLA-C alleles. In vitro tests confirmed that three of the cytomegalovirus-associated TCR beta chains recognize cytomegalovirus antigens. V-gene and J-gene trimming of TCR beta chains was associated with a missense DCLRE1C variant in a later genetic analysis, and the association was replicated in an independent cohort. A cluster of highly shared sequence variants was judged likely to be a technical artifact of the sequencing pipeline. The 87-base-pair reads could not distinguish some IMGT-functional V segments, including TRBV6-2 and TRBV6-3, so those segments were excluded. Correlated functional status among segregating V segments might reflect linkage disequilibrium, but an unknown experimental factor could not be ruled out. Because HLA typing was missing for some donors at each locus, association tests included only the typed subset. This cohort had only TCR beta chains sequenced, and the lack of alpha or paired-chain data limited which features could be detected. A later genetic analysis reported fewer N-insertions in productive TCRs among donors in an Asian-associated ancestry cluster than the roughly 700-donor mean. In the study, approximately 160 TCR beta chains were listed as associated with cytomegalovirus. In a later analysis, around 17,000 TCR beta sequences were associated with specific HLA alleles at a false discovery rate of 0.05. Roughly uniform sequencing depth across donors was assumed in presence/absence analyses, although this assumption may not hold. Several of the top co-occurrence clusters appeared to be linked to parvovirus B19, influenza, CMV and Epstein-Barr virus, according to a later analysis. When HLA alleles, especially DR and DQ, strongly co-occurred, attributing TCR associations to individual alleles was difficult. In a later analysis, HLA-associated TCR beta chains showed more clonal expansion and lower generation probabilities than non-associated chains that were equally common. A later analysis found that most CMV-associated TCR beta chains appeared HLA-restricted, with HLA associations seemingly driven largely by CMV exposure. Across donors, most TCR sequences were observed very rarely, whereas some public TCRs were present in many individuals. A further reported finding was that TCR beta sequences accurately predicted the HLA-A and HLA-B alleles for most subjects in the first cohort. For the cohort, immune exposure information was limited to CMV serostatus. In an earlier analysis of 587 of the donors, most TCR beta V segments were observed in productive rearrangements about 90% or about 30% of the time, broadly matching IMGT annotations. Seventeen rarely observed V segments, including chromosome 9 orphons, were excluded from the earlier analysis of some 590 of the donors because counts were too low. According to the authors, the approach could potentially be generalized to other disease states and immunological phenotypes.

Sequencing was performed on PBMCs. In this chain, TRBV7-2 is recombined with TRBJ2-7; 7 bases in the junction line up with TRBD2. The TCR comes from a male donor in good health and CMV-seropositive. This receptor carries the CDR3 CASSLDVAGFTYEQYF. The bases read TGTGCCAGCAGCTTAGACGTAGCGGGTTTTACCTACGAGCAGTACTTC.